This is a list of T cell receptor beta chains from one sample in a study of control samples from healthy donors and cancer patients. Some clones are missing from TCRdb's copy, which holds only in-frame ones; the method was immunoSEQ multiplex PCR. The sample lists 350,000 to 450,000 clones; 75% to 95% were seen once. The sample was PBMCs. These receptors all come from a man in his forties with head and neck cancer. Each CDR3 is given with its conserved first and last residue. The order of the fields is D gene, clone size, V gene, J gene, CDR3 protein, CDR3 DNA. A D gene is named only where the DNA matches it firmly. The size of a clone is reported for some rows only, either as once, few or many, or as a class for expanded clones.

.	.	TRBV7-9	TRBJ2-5	CASSLTGTQETQYF	TGTGCCAGCAGCCTCACAGGAACACAAGAGACCCAGTACTTC
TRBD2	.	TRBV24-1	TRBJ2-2	CATSRTGTSGTGAGELFF	TGTGCCACCAGCAGGACCGGGACTAGCGGGACGGGGGCCGGGGAGCTGTTTTTT
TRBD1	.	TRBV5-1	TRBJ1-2	CASSPQGADGGYTF	TGCGCCAGCAGCCCACAGGGGGCCGACGGTGGCTACACCTTC
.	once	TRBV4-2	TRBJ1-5	CASSQVTRDGSNQPQHF	TGTGCCAGCAGCCAAGTTACCCGGGACGGGAGCAATCAGCCCCAGCATTTT
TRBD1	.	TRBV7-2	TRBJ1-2	CASSLGQGVPYGYTF	TGTGCCAGCAGCCTCGGACAGGGGGTCCCATATGGCTACACCTTC
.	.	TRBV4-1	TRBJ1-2	CASSPVDSYGYTF	TGCGCCAGCAGCCCGGTCGACTCCTATGGCTACACCTTC
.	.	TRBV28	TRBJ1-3	CASSPAGNTIYF	TGTGCCAGCAGCCCGGCTGGAAACACCATATATTTT
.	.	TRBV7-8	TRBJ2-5	CASSPLGRGGETQYF	TGTGCCAGCAGCCCCTTGGGCAGGGGAGGAGAGACCCAGTACTTC
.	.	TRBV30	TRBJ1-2	CAWEKNLGGYTF	TGTGCCTGGGAAAAAAACCTTGGCGGCTACACCTTC
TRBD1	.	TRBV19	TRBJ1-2	CASSITGGENYGYTF	TGTGCCAGTAGTATTACAGGGGGTGAAAACTATGGCTACACCTTC
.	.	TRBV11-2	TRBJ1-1	CASSDLRGWTEAFF	TGTGCCAGCAGCGACCTCCGGGGGTGGACTGAAGCTTTCTTT
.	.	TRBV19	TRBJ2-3	CATTWEDTQYF	TGTGCCACCACCTGGGAGGATACGCAGTATTTT
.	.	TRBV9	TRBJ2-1	CASSDASGTQNNEQFF	TGTGCCAGCAGCGACGCCTCCGGGACACAAAACAATGAGCAGTTCTTC
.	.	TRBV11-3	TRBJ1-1	CASSLDTVNTEAFF	TGTGCCAGCAGCTTAGATACGGTGAACACTGAAGCTTTCTTT
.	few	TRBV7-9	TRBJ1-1	CASSIALTVVDTEAFF	TGTGCCAGCAGCATTGCTTTGACCGTCGTGGACACTGAAGCTTTCTTT